These 25 T cell receptor beta chains originate from one sample sequenced in a study of cytomegalovirus exposure and HLA in healthy donors. Primers included in the PCR were 60 Vbeta and 13 Jbeta primers. Profiled with immunoSEQ multiplex PCR; TCRdb holds only in-frame clones, not every one. Seen here are roughly 120,000 clones, 8% to 10% observed once, and the top ten hold 3%. The sequencing input was PBMCs. The origin of the receptors is a man aged 25-45 years in good health and CMV-seronegative.

This chain joins TRBV5-1 and TRBJ1-4; a weak D match, TRBD1 (5 bases). Trimming took off 2 bases at V and 7 bases at J, with 12 bases between the two ends. CDR3 size: 14 residues. Germline V gene lookup returns CDR1 SGHRS and CDR2 YFSETQ. CDR3 loop: CASSFAGRGEKLFF. CDR3 in DNA: TGCGCCAGCAGCTTCGCAGGGCGGGGTGAAAAACTGTTTTTT.

The V gene is TRBV2, the J gene TRBJ2-1; TRBD1 agrees at 8 bases. The germline gives CDR1 SNHLY, CDR2 FYNNEI. The trim removed 3 bases at V and 8 bases at J, leaving 6 bases unmatched. The CDR3 consists of 14 residues. The CDR3 protein is CASSDEQGADEQFF. In DNA, the CDR3 is TGTGCCAGCAGTGATGAGCAGGGGGCGGATGAGCAGTTCTTC.

The table lists this clone with a few counts. The chain is built from TRBV27 and TRBJ2-5, with a tentative D call TRBD2 (7 bases). The CDR3 has 14 amino acids. CDR1 MNHEY and CDR2 SMNVEV come from the germline V gene (reference sequence). V gave up 3 bases and J gave up 4 bases, with 12 bases separating them. Here the CDR3 reads CASSFIGGGETQYF. As DNA, the CDR3 is TGTGCCAGCAGTTTTATAGGGGGGGGAGAGACCCAGTACTTC.

The sample holds a few counts of this clone. This chain joins TRBV7-6 and TRBJ2-1; TRBD2 might be the D (5 bases). The CDR3 runs to 14 residues. With 2 bases removed from V and 7 bases from J, the gap between germline ends came to 12 bases. Germline V CDR1 and CDR2: SGHVS, FNYEAQ. DNA of the CDR3: TGTGCCAGCAGCTTAAGGGCGGGTTCTAATGAGCAGTTCTTC. As protein: CASSLRAGSNEQFF.

The gene calls are TRBV7-8 and TRBJ2-1, with a possible D match to TRBD1 (6 bases). CDR1 SGHVS and CDR2 FQNEAQ come from the germline V gene. This CDR3 is built from 12 residues. Trimming removed 4 bases at V and 6 bases at J, with 7 bases between. The CDR3 DNA follows: TGTGCCAGCAGCTCACAGGGCAATGAGCAGTTCTTC. Encoded protein: CASSSQGNEQFF.

V usage is TRBV6-1 and J usage is TRBJ1-2, with TRBD1 as a possible D gene (6 bases). This CDR3 is 12 amino acids long. The V end was cut by 8 bases, the J end by 4 bases, with 11 bases between. In germline, CDR1 is MNHNS, CDR2 SASEGT. CDR3 in amino acids: CASQGSSYGYTF. CDR3 nucleotides: TGTGCCAGCCAGGGGTCCTCCTATGGCTACACCTTC.

This clone was seen a handful of times. V is TRBV29-1 and J is TRBJ2-5; 7 bases match TRBD2. The CDR3 loop spans 12 amino acids. CDR1 and CDR2 (germline): SQVTM, ANQGSEA. The V segment lost 6 bases and the J segment 4 bases; nucleotides outside the gene matches: 5. The CDR3 spells CSVPGRAETQYF. The CDR3 DNA reads TGCAGCGTGCCAGGGAGGGCAGAGACCCAGTACTTC.

CDR3 sequence: CASTMGGSIQPQHF. The CDR3 bases are TGTGCCAGCACCATGGGGGGTTCAATTCAGCCCCAGCATTTT. This chain uses TRBV28 with TRBJ1-5; TRBD1 might be the D (5 bases). CDR1 MDHEN and CDR2 SYDVKM come from the germline V gene. The CDR3 consists of 14 residues. V was pared by 7 bases and J by 6 bases, with 16 bases between.

The chain is built from TRBV4-1 and TRBJ2-5; D unresolved. Near its end, the DNA agrees better with TRBJ2-7, so the J call may be wrong. The germline gives CDR1 MGHRA, CDR2 YSYEKL. The CDR3 totals 13 residues. CDR3 DNA: TGCGCCAGCAGCCAAGTTGGTAGTCGCGAGCAGTACTTC. It yields the protein CASSQVGSREQYF.

The chain links TRBV28 to TRBJ2-4, with D possibly TRBD2 on 5 matching bases. The CDR3 consists of 21 residues. Germline CDR1 MDHEN, CDR2 SYDVKM. Trimming removed 8 bases from V and 0 bases from J, with 32 bases in between. The CDR3 sequence is CASGIGRGRPGLPLAKNIQYF. As DNA, the CDR3 is TGTGCCAGCGGAATTGGGAGAGGCCGGCCCGGCCTTCCTCTAGCCAAAAACATTCAGTACTTC.

The J gene is TRBJ1-2, the V gene TRBV6-1; a weak D match, TRBD1 (5 bases). The V end was cut by 6 bases, the J end by 7 bases, with 18 bases between. The germline V gene encodes CDR1 MNHNS and CDR2 SASEGT. CDR3 length: 14 residues. This chain's CDR3 is CASSPRGGVAGYTF. In DNA, the CDR3 is TGTGCCAGCAGCCCCCGCGGGGGGGTAGCTGGCTACACCTTC.

In this sample, this clone turned up a few times. The chain has TRBV5-4 and TRBJ1-2; D may be TRBD1 (5 bases). The ends were cut back, 3 bases at V and 8 bases at J, with 20 bases in the middle. Germline V gene sequence: CDR1 SGHNT, CDR2 YYREEE (reference sequence). The CDR3 spans 15 residues. CDR3 sequence (DNA): TGTGCCAGCAGCTCACCTGGGGCAGGGTATAGAGGCTACACCTTC. It translates to CASSSPGAGYRGYTF.

This clone was counted between two and nine times. The rearrangement joins TRBV5-1 to TRBJ1-1; 7 bases line up with TRBD1. V shed 0 bases and J 0 bases; nucleotides not matched to a gene: 5. The germline CDR1 and CDR2 sequences are SGHRS and YFSETQ. This CDR3 has 16 amino acids. This chain's CDR3 is CASSLDGQAMNTEAFF. CDR3 DNA sequence: TGCGCCAGCAGCTTGGACGGACAGGCTATGAACACTGAAGCTTTCTTT.

This clone was detected only a few times. The CDR3 DNA sequence: TGTGCCAGCAGTGATTACAAAAGTGCAACTAATGAAAAACTGTTTTTT. It translates to CASSDYKSATNEKLFF. The genes are TRBV28 and TRBJ1-4; no definite D call. V dropped 5 bases and J dropped 0 bases, with 13 bases sitting between them. The CDR3 is 16 residues long. Germline CDR1 and CDR2: MDHEN and SYDVKM.

The chain recombines TRBV11-3 with TRBJ2-1; D gene uncertain. Trimming took off 0 bases at V and 13 bases at J, with 10 bases between the two ends. Per the germline V gene, CDR1 is SGHNT and CDR2 is YENEEA. The CDR3 length is 12 residues. In DNA form, the CDR3 reads TGTGCCAGCAGCTTAGACGCCCCTAATCAGTTCTTC. It yields the protein CASSLDAPNQFF. Variable domain in full (rest from reference TRBV11-3 and TRBJ2-1): EAGVVQSPRYKIIEKKQPVAFWCNPISGHNTLYWYLQNLGQGPELLIRYENEEAVDDSQLPKDRFSAERLKGVDSTLKIQPAELGDSAVYLCASSLDAPNQFFGPGTRLTVL.

This rearrangement joins TRBV21-1 to TRBJ2-5; the table's TRBD2 call for D was not verified on the DNA. TRBV21-1 has pseudogene status. The CDR3 loop spans 14 amino acids. DNA for the CDR3: TGTGCCAGCAGCAAAGATCGGGGGGGAAAGACCCAGTACTTC. It codes for CASSKDRGGKTQYF.

The CDR3 region is CASSTRLGTYEQYF. The DNA of the CDR3 is TGCGCCAGCAGCACGCGACTAGGGACCTACGAGCAGTACTTC. The chain combines TRBV5-1 with TRBJ2-7; tentative D call: TRBD2 (6 bases). Per germline, CDR1 SGHRS and CDR2 YFSETQ. The CDR3 spans 14 residues. V lost 4 bases and J lost 2, with 13 bases in between.

This clone was counted between two and nine times. The rearrangement joins TRBV6-5 to TRBJ1-5; 7 nucleotides agree with TRBD1. The germline V gene has CDR1 MNHEY and CDR2 SVGAGI. This CDR3 is 14 amino acids long. Unmatched junction bases numbered 8, after V lost 6 bases and J lost 6 bases. The CDR3 region has the DNA TGTGCCAGCAGAAAAACAGGGGAGTCTCAGCCCCAGCATTTT. Translated: CASRKTGESQPQHF.

The chain has TRBV10-3 and TRBJ2-5; 10 bases are a match to TRBD1. The V and J ends lost 6 bases and 3 bases, in that order; junction bases with no gene match: 4. The CDR3 sequence is 14 residues long. Per the germline V gene, CDR1 is ENHRY and CDR2 is SYGVKD. The CDR3 DNA follows: TGTGCCATCAGACAGGGACAGGGGAAAGAGACCCAGTACTTC. This gives the protein CAIRQGQGKETQYF.

In its sample, this clone was seen a few times. This sequence joins TRBV2 and TRBJ2-2; D gene ambiguous. The V and J ends lost 4 bases and 2 bases respectively, with 14 bases between them. The CDR3 has 16 residues. In germline, CDR1 is SNHLY, CDR2 FYNNEI. CDR3 sequence (DNA): TGTGCCAGCAGTGCCAACCCTGGCAGAAACACCGGGGAGCTGTTTTTT. Translated: CASSANPGRNTGELFF.

This clone was detected only a few times. This chain links TRBV2 with TRBJ2-3; a weak D match, TRBD2 (7 bases). V was clipped by 3 bases and J by 2 bases, with 30 bases between them. Germline V gives CDR1 SNHLY, CDR2 FYNNEI. This CDR3 comprises 21 residues. Written as DNA, the CDR3 is TGTGCCAGCAGTGATTTTCCGGGGACAACAGCCCGGGACTACCTCACAGATACGCAGTATTTT. It specifies CASSDFPGTTARDYLTDTQYF. The full variable domain, its missing parts supplied by reference TRBV2 and TRBJ2-3, is EPEVTQTPSHQVTQMGQEVILRCVPISNHLYFYWYRQILGQKVEFLVSFYNNEISEKSEIFDDQFSVERPDGSNFTLKIRSTKLEDSAMYFCASSDFPGTTARDYLTDTQYFGPGTRLTVL.

This clone was counted between two and nine times. The genes are TRBV11-2 and TRBJ1-2; 7 bases match TRBD1. CDR1 SGHAT and CDR2 FQNNGV come from the germline V gene. The CDR3 consists of 15 residues. V dropped 6 bases and J dropped 8; count of bases not matched to a gene: 15. As DNA, the CDR3 is TGTGCCAGCAGTCCAGCCCGACAGGGTGAGGTCGGCTACACCTTC. It encodes CASSPARQGEVGYTF.

This clone showed up just a few times. The chain recombines TRBV11-3 with TRBJ2-5; 8 bases match TRBD1. CDR1 SGHNT and CDR2 YENEEA come from the germline V gene. The CDR3 has 16 residues. The junction had 8 bases not matched to a gene; V was cut back by 0 bases and J by 5 bases. The CDR3 nucleotides read TGTGCCAGCAGCTTAGAACCAATCCGGGACAGGGAGACCCAGTACTTC. This gives the protein CASSLEPIRDRETQYF.

CDR3 DNA sequence: TGCAGCGTTGCAGGTTCGGATGGCTACACCTTC. Protein sequence: CSVAGSDGYTF. The rearrangement uses TRBV29-1 and TRBJ1-2; no clear D gene. The CDR3 runs 11 residues. CDR1 SQVTM and CDR2 ANQGSEA come from the germline V gene. V was pared by 4 bases and J by 6 bases, with 9 bases between. The entire variable domain, with the rest obtained from reference TRBV29-1 and TRBJ1-2, is as follows: SAVISQKPSRDICQRGTSLTIQCQVDSQVTMMFWYRQQPGQSLTLIATANQGSEATYESGFVIDKFPISRPNLTFSTLTVSNMSPEDSSIYLCSVAGSDGYTFGSGTRLTVV.

This clone was picked up a small number of times. The gene calls are TRBV9 and TRBJ1-2; no clear D. Germline CDR1 is SGDLS and CDR2 is YYNGEE. Trimming took off 0 bases at V and 3 bases at J, with 9 bases between the two ends. The CDR3 runs to 14 residues. The CDR3 DNA sequence: TGTGCCAGCAGCGTAGGGTTCGGGGACTATGGCTACACCTTC. The encoded protein is CASSVGFGDYGYTF.